The present T cell receptor beta chain was sequenced within a study of OX40 agonist ivuxolimab in advanced cancers. Germline V gives CDR1 MNHEY, CDR2 SMNVEV (reference sequence). The V end was cut by 3 bases, the J end by 0 bases, with 9 bases between. The length of the CDR3 is 14 residues. Sequenced by immunoSEQ multiplex PCR; TCRdb stores in-frame clones only, minus some. The sample yields some 28,000 clones, approximately 83% seen once. Sequencing used CD4+ or CD8+ T cells sorted from blood, obtained in a trial of the OX40 agonist ivuxolimab. The clonotype originates from an adult with an advanced solid tumor such as melanoma, head and neck, liver or kidney cancer. This sequence joins TRBV27 and TRBJ2-7, with D unresolved. CDR3 sequence reads: CASSLLRNSYEQYF. CDR3 nucleotide sequence: TGTGCCAGCAGTTTGTTACGGAACTCCTACGAGCAGTACTTC.